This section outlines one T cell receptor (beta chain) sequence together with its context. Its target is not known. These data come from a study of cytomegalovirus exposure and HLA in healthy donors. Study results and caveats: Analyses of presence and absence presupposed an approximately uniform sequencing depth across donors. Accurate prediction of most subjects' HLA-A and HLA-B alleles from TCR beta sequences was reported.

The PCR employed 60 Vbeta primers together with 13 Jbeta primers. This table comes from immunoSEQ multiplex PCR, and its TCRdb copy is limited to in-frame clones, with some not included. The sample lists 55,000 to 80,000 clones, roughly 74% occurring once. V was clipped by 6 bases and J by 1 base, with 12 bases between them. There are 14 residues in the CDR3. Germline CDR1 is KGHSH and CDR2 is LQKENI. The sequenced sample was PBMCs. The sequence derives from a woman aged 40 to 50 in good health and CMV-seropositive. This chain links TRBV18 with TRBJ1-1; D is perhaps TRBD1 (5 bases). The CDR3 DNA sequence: TGTGCCAGCTCCCCCGACAGCCGGAACACTGAAGCTTTCTTT. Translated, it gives CASSPDSRNTEAFF.